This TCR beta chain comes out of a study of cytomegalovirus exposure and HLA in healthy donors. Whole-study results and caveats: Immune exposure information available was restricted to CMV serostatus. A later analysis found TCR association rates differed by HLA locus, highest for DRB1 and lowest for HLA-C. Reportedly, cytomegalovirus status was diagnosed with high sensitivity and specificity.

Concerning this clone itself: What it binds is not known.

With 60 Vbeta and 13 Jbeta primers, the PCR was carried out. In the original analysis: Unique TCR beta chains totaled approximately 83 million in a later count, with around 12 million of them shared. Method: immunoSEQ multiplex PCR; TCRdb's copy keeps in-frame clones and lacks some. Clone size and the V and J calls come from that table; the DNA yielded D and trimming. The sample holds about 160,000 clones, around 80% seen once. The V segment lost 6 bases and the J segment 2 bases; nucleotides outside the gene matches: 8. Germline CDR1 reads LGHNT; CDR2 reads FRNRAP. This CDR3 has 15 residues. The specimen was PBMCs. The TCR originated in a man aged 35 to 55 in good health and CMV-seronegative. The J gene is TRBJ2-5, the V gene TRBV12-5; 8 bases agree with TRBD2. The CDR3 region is CASGPGTSWQETQYF. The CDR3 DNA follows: TGTGCTAGTGGCCCTGGGACTAGTTGGCAAGAGACCCAGTACTTC.